Listed here are 13 T cell receptor beta chains from one sample, sequenced in a study of shared clonotypes between healthy human individuals. Assay used: immunoSEQ multiplex PCR; TCRdb lists only in-frame clones, some missing. There are some 500,000 clones in the sample; approximately 79% occur only once, and roughly 12% lies in the top ten. Sequenced sample: PBMCs. These receptors were obtained from a woman aged 40-49 years in good health. Some clones in this sample may be carry-over from other donors' samples.

The J gene is TRBJ2-7, the V gene TRBV5-1; D gene ambiguous. The CDR3 loop spans 13 amino acids. V lost 4 bases and J lost 6, with 14 bases in between. The germline V gene has CDR1 SGHRS and CDR2 YFSETQ. CDR3 protein: CASSRPTESEQYF. In nucleotides, the CDR3 is TGCGCCAGCAGCCGCCCAACAGAGAGCGAGCAGTACTTC.

The chain joins TRBV7-2 to TRBJ2-2; maybe TRBD1 (6 bases). CDR1 is SGHTA and CDR2 is FQGNSA in the germline V gene. This CDR3 spans 13 amino acids. Trimming stripped 5 bases from V and 7 bases from J, with 11 bases between. The CDR3 DNA reads as TGTGCCAGCAGCCCGCCAGGGGACGGGGAGCTGTTTTTT. Translation: CASSPPGDGELFF.

In its sample, this clone was seen once. V is TRBV11-1 and J is TRBJ1-5; unclear D gene. V lost 1 base to trimming and J lost 4 bases, with 5 bases between them. This CDR3 region has 13 residues. Per the germline V gene, CDR1 is SGHAT and CDR2 is FQDESV (reference sequence). The CDR3 sequence is CASSLDSNQPQHF. The CDR3 nucleotides read TGTGCCAGCAGCTTAGACAGTAATCAGCCCCAGCATTTT. The entire variable domain, with the rest obtained from reference TRBV11-1 and TRBJ1-5, is as follows: EAEVAQSPRYKITEKSQAVAFWCDPISGHATLYWYRQILGQGPELLVQFQDESVVDDSQLPKDRFSAERLKGVDSTLKIQPAELGDSAMYLCASSLDSNQPQHFGDGTRLSIL.

This rearrangement joins TRBV5-1 to TRBJ2-3, with D tentatively TRBD1 (5 bases). The germline V and J ends were trimmed by 5 bases and 8 bases, with 21 bases remaining between them. The CDR3 totals 15 residues. The germline gives CDR1 SGHRS, CDR2 YFSETQ. CDR3 loop: CASRSIRDQGVTQYF. The CDR3 bases are TGCGCCAGCAGATCGATCAGAGACCAGGGCGTTACGCAGTATTTT.

This chain joins TRBV29-1 and TRBJ2-1; 9 bases are shared with TRBD1. This CDR3 is 16 amino acids long. V shed 3 bases, J shed 4 bases, and the junction held 10 bases outside the gene matches. Germline-derived CDR1 and CDR2 are SQVTM and ANQGSEA. The CDR3 DNA sequence: TGCAGCGTTGAGGCCCCCGGGACAGGGACGTACAATGAGCAGTTCTTC. Translated: CSVEAPGTGTYNEQFF.

J is TRBJ1-1 and V is TRBV2, with 8 bases identical to TRBD1. V lost 6 bases to trimming and J lost 4 bases; unmatched junction nucleotides: 7. The CDR3 has 14 residues. Germline CDR1 reads SNHLY; CDR2 reads FYNNEI. The CDR3 region is CASSLRDRITEAFF. The CDR3 nucleotides are TGTGCCAGCAGCCTACGGGACAGGATCACTGAAGCTTTCTTT.

The rearrangement uses TRBV18 and TRBJ2-4, with D perhaps TRBD1 (6 bases). This CDR3 spans 16 amino acids. Trimming left V 3 bases short and J 7 bases short, with 19 bases between. CDR1 KGHSH and CDR2 LQKENI come from the germline V gene. The CDR3 region is CASSPPAGARGNIQYF. CDR3 in DNA: TGTGCCAGCTCACCCCCGGCAGGGGCGAGGGGGAACATTCAGTACTTC.

The CDR3 protein is CASSELNGLGETQYF. The CDR3 DNA sequence: TGTGCCAGCAGCGAATTAAACGGGCTGGGAGAGACCCAGTACTTC. J is TRBJ2-5 and V is TRBV7-2; no firm D call. The CDR3 contains 15 residues. The germline CDR1 and CDR2 sequences are SGHTA and FQGNSA. V was cut by 5 bases and J by 4 bases, with 17 bases left in between.

This clone has at least ten counts. The chain uses TRBV5-4 and TRBJ2-2; possible D gene TRBD2, 6 bases. With 0 bases removed from V and 4 bases from J, the gap between germline ends came to 13 bases. The CDR3 has 16 amino acids. Germline V gene data show CDR1 as SGHNT and CDR2 as YYREEE (reference sequence). The CDR3 here is CASSLGLVTSTGELFF. The CDR3 DNA follows: TGTGCCAGCAGCTTGGGACTAGTGACGAGCACCGGGGAGCTGTTTTTT.

The chain recombines TRBV30 with TRBJ1-4, with TRBD1 as a possible D gene (5 bases). The CDR3 length is 14 residues. Trimming took off 3 bases at V and 3 bases at J, with 11 bases between the two ends. Germline V gene data show CDR1 as GTSNPN and CDR2 as SVGIG (reference sequence). The CDR3 DNA reads as TGTGCCTGGAGCCGGGGACTATCTAATGAAAAACTGTTTTTT. This gives the protein CAWSRGLSNEKLFF.

V and J are TRBV5-4 and TRBJ2-7; tentatively, D is TRBD1 (5 bases). Germline assignment: CDR1 SGHNT and CDR2 YYREEE (reference sequence). This CDR3 is built from 14 residues. Trimming pared 4 bases from V and 6 bases from J, leaving 17 bases between. Written as DNA, the CDR3 is TGTGCCAGCAGCCGCCTGCTAGGGGAAAGCGAGCAGTACTTC. The encoded protein is CASSRLLGESEQYF.

The CDR3 sequence: CASSYIAGELFF. The CDR3 bases are TGTGCCAGCAGTTACATAGCCGGGGAGCTGTTTTTT. V gene TRBV6-5 combines with J gene TRBJ2-2; D is unresolved. Trimming took off 2 bases at V and 6 bases at J, with 4 bases between the two ends. The CDR3 runs 12 residues. The germline gives CDR1 MNHEY, CDR2 SVGAGI.

This clone was found once. The chain recombines TRBV30 with TRBJ1-1, with 8 bases that match TRBD1. CDR1 GTSNPN and CDR2 SVGIG come from the germline V gene (reference sequence). Trimming at V came to 5 bases and at J to 11 bases, leaving 7 bases not matched to a gene. The CDR3 runs 11 residues. The CDR3 nucleotides are TGTGCCTGGGGGGCAGGGGGCGGGGCTTTCTTT. Its translation is CAWGAGGGAFF.